This entry lists 26 T cell receptor beta chains sequenced from one sample in a study of OX40 agonist ivuxolimab in advanced cancers. Sequencing used immunoSEQ multiplex PCR; TCRdb keeps in-frame clones, though not all of them. The table lists 85,000 or so clones, 65% to 90% of them singletons. The specimen comprised CD4+ or CD8+ T cells sorted from blood, sampled in a trial of the OX40 agonist ivuxolimab. All receptors come from an adult with an advanced solid tumor such as melanoma, head and neck, liver or kidney cancer.

The sample holds a few counts of this clone. The V gene is TRBV7-2, the J gene TRBJ1-5; D uncertain. The germline V gene has CDR1 SGHTA and CDR2 FQGNSA. The V end lost 3 bases, the J end lost 3 bases, and 12 bases lay between the germline ends. This CDR3 has 15 residues. CDR3 nucleotide sequence: TGTGCCAGCAGCTTCGCCCAGGTTCTCAATCAGCCCCAGCATTTT. Translated, it gives CASSFAQVLNQPQHF.

CDR3 residues: CASSLFPSGVGEQYF. The CDR3 nucleotides read TGTGCCAGCAGTTTATTTCCTAGCGGGGTTGGCGAGCAGTACTTC. This chain links TRBV28 with TRBJ2-7; the match to TRBD2 covers 9 bases. Germline assignment: CDR1 MDHEN and CDR2 SYDVKM. With 1 base clipped from V and 6 bases from J, the junction kept 7 bases outside the gene matches. CDR3 length: 15 residues.

This chain joins TRBV7-3 and TRBJ2-3, with 7 bases matching TRBD2. With V trimmed by 4 bases and J by 3 bases, 7 bases remained unmatched. The CDR3 length is 15 residues. The germline V gene has CDR1 SGHTA and CDR2 FQGTGA. The CDR3 loop reads CASSSTTGGTDTQYF. The CDR3 DNA follows: TGTGCCAGCAGCTCAACGACCGGGGGGACAGATACGCAGTATTTT.

The chain recombines TRBV4-2 with TRBJ2-7; D is perhaps TRBD2 (6 bases). The germline V and J ends were trimmed by 3 bases and 0 bases, with 12 bases remaining between them. Germline CDR1 LGHNA, CDR2 YNFKEQ. The CDR3 covers 15 residues. For the CDR3, the DNA is TGTGCCAGCAGCCACAGCTACGGGAGCTCCTACGAGCAGTACTTC. Amino acids: CASSHSYGSSYEQYF.

The V gene is TRBV6-1, the J gene TRBJ1-1; maybe TRBD1 (5 bases). This CDR3 region has 12 residues. V lost 6 bases and J lost 6, with 11 bases in between. Germline CDR1 reads MNHNS; CDR2 reads SASEGT. CDR3 bases: TGTGCCAGCAGGACAGCGGGGGCTGAAGCTTTCTTT. Protein product: CASRTAGAEAFF.

The gene calls are TRBV19 and TRBJ2-7, with D tentatively TRBD2 (6 bases). The germline gives CDR1 LNHDA, CDR2 SQIVND (reference sequence). Trimming pared 2 bases from V and 0 bases from J, leaving 14 bases between. The CDR3 covers 16 residues. The CDR3: CASSITGGTSSYEQYF. The CDR3 coding sequence is TGTGCCAGTAGTATAACAGGCGGGACCAGCTCCTACGAGCAGTACTTC.

The genes are TRBV27 and TRBJ2-2; D might be TRBD2 (6 bases). Trimming took 2 bases from V and 3 from J, leaving 16 bases between them. The CDR3 runs to 17 residues. Germline CDR1 reads MNHEY; CDR2 reads SMNVEV (reference sequence). The CDR3 DNA follows: TGTGCCAGCAGTTTACGTCGTGGCGGGGTGTACACCGGGGAGCTGTTTTTT. Protein: CASSLRRGGVYTGELFF.

The rearrangement uses TRBV5-1 and TRBJ1-2; D is uncertain. The CDR3 is 14 residues long. V was trimmed by 3 bases and J by 5 bases, leaving 14 bases between them. Germline V gives CDR1 SGHRS, CDR2 YFSETQ. Here the CDR3 reads CASSSLPGGYGYTF. CDR3 in DNA: TGCGCCAGCAGCTCGTTGCCAGGCGGGTATGGCTACACCTTC.

This sequence joins TRBV28 and TRBJ2-2, with TRBD2 identical over 12 bases. From germline, CDR1 is MDHEN and CDR2 SYDVKM. Germline trimming cut 6 bases from V and 7 bases from J; bases unmatched to any gene: 6. The CDR3 has 15 residues. CDR3 in DNA: TGTGCCAGCAGCTCTAGCGGGGGGGCCCTCGGGGAGCTGTTTTTT. Protein product: CASSSSGGALGELFF.

This sequence joins TRBV9 and TRBJ1-4, with unresolved D. V dropped 0 bases and J dropped 8 bases, with 17 bases sitting between them. Germline lookup yields CDR1 SGDLS and CDR2 YYNGEE. The CDR3 sequence is 16 residues long. CDR3 DNA: TGTGCCAGCAGCGTAGCTACAAGGGTAGGCGGGGAAAAACTGTTTTTT. Its translation is CASSVATRVGGEKLFF.

This chain links TRBV5-4 with TRBJ1-5; a possible D gene is TRBD1 (5 bases). In germline, CDR1 is SGHNT, CDR2 YYREEE (reference sequence). CDR3 size: 14 residues. V shed 4 bases and J shed 1 base, with 9 bases lying between them. The CDR3: CASSRGTSNQPQHF. Written as DNA, the CDR3 is TGTGCCAGCAGCCGGGGGACCAGCAATCAGCCCCAGCATTTT.

The genes are TRBV2 and TRBJ2-7; possibly TRBD1 or TRBD2 for D (6 bases each). Trimming took off 5 bases at V and 5 bases at J, with 19 bases between the two ends. The CDR3 is made up of 15 amino acids. CDR1 and CDR2 from the germline V gene are SNHLY and FYNNEI. The CDR3 region is CASSLEGGPRHEQYF. The CDR3 DNA reads TGTGCCAGCAGTCTAGAGGGGGGTCCCCGACACGAGCAGTACTTC.

This clone was seen a handful of times. This CDR3 reads CAITRGQGAEQYF. Written as DNA, the CDR3 is TGTGCCATCACCCGAGGACAGGGCGCGGAGCAGTACTTC. The chain uses TRBV10-3 and TRBJ2-7, with 8 bases fitting TRBD1. J lost 7 bases, V lost 7 bases, and 9 bases had no gene match. Germline V lookup: CDR1 ENHRY, CDR2 SYGVKD. This CDR3 has 13 residues.

J is TRBJ2-7 and V is TRBV10-3; possible D gene TRBD2, 6 bases. Germline-derived CDR1 and CDR2 are ENHRY and SYGVKD. Between the trimmed V and J ends, which lost 4 bases and 6 bases, there was a span of 16 bases. This CDR3 has 14 amino acids. DNA of the CDR3: TGTGCCATCAGTGTAAACCGACTAGATGGCGAGCAGTACTTC. Translating gives CAISVNRLDGEQYF.

The chain joins TRBV10-3 to TRBJ1-1, with no clear D. The germline CDR1 and CDR2 sequences are ENHRY and SYGVKD. CDR3 length: 13 residues. V was trimmed by 4 bases and J by 7 bases, leaving 13 bases between them. The CDR3 nucleotides are TGTGCCATCAGTGTTGAGGGAACAAGTGAAGCTTTCTTT. Protein sequence: CAISVEGTSEAFF.

V and J are TRBV6-5 and TRBJ2-3, with TRBD2 as a possible D gene (7 bases). This CDR3 is built from 15 residues. V lost 2 bases, J lost 6 bases, and 15 bases lay in between. Germline values: CDR1 MNHEY, CDR2 SVGAGI. CDR3 protein: CASSYAGAQTDTQYF. In nucleotides, the CDR3 is TGTGCCAGCAGTTACGCGGGGGCTCAGACCGATACGCAGTATTTT.

The CDR3 region has the DNA TGTGCCAGCAAGGCAGATGGAAACACCATATATTTT. This sequence encodes CASKADGNTIYF. The chain couples TRBV2 to TRBJ1-3; D remains unclear. The CDR3 runs 12 residues. With 7 bases removed from V and 3 bases from J, the gap between germline ends came to 7 bases. Looked up from germline, CDR1 is SNHLY and CDR2 is FYNNEI.

A few counts support this clone. This chain connects TRBV10-2 to TRBJ2-2; 8 bases match TRBD2. In germline, CDR1 is WSHSY, CDR2 SAAADI. The length of the CDR3 is 16 residues. J gave up 1 base and V 7 bases, and 8 bases lay outside the gene matches. The CDR3 is CASTNIAGRNTGELFF. The CDR3 DNA follows: TGCGCCAGCACGAATATAGCGGGGAGGAACACCGGGGAGCTGTTTTTT.

V and J are TRBV5-1 and TRBJ1-2, with D unresolved. Per the germline V gene, CDR1 is SGHRS and CDR2 is YFSETQ. CDR3 length equals 13 residues. Trimming took 2 bases from V and 6 from J, leaving 11 bases between them. CDR3 nucleotide sequence: TGCGCCAGCAGCTTAGATGGACTCGATGGCTACACCTTC. As protein: CASSLDGLDGYTF. Looking up the rest from reference TRBV5-1 and TRBJ1-2 gives the full variable domain: KAGVTQTPRYLIKTRGQQVTLSCSPISGHRSVSWYQQTPGQGLQFLFEYFSETQRNKGNFPGRFSGRQFSNSRSEMNVSTLELGDSALYLCASSLDGLDGYTFGSGTRLTVV.

The chain uses TRBV5-1 and TRBJ2-7; D ambiguous. Per the germline V gene, CDR1 is SGHRS and CDR2 is YFSETQ. V was clipped by 0 bases and J by 3 bases, with 19 bases between them. The CDR3 totals 17 residues. Written as DNA, the CDR3 is TGCGCCAGCAGCTTGGCCTCCGCACCTCTCTCCGACTACGAGCAGTACTTC. This translates into CASSLASAPLSDYEQYF.

For this clone: This same CDR3 is encoded by further DNA sequences in the sample. The chain links TRBV20-1 to TRBJ2-5; 7 bases are a match to TRBD1. The CDR3 covers 11 residues. CDR1 is DFQATT and CDR2 is SNEGSKA in the germline V gene (reference sequence). Here the CDR3 reads CSARGQETQYF. CDR3 DNA sequence: TGCAGCGCGAGGGGGCAGGAGACCCAGTACTTC.

This chain joins TRBV29-1 and TRBJ2-3; a possible D gene is TRBD2 (6 bases). The V gene lost 0 bases and the J gene lost 4 bases, with 17 bases spanning the gap. Looked up from germline, CDR1 is SQVTM and CDR2 is ANQGSEA. The CDR3 is 16 residues long. This CDR3 reads CSVEDRTAGIPDTQYF. CDR3 coding DNA: TGCAGCGTTGAAGATCGAACGGCGGGGATCCCAGATACGCAGTATTTT.

The chain uses TRBV18 and TRBJ2-1; TRBD1 matches 9 bases. The CDR3 is 15 amino acids. Per the germline V gene, CDR1 is KGHSH and CDR2 is LQKENI. Trimming at V came to 5 bases and at J to 4 bases, leaving 6 bases not matched to a gene. The CDR3 loop reads CASSSDRGLYNEQFF. The CDR3 DNA reads as TGTGCCAGCTCATCGGACAGGGGCCTGTACAATGAGCAGTTCTTC.

This clone was observed once. The chain couples TRBV12-5 to TRBJ2-3; D may correspond to TRBD1 or TRBD2 (5 bases each). CDR1 and CDR2 from the germline V gene are LGHNT and FRNRAP. V was pared by 0 bases and J by 2 bases, with 18 bases between. The CDR3 extends over 18 amino acids. The CDR3 DNA reads TGTGCTAGTGGTTTGGTACTGGGGACGCCGAGTCCCACAGATACGCAGTATTTT. This codes for CASGLVLGTPSPTDTQYF.

The CDR3 DNA is TGTGCCAGCATGGCAGGGGATTTCTATGGCTACACCTTC. As protein: CASMAGDFYGYTF. The chain has TRBV25-1 and TRBJ1-2; TRBD1 might be the D (6 bases). The ends were cut back, 7 bases at V and 4 bases at J, with 13 bases in the middle. Germline V gene data show CDR1 as MGHDK and CDR2 as SYGVNS. There are 13 residues in the CDR3.

The DNA for the CDR3 is TGTGCCAGCAGTTACCCCGTTCAGGGCGCTGAAGCTTTCTTT. Translated: CASSYPVQGAEAFF. This sequence joins TRBV6-5 and TRBJ1-1; a possible D gene is TRBD1 (5 bases). V lost 2 bases and J lost 6, with 13 bases in between. The CDR3 runs to 14 residues. In germline, CDR1 is MNHEY, CDR2 SVGAGI.